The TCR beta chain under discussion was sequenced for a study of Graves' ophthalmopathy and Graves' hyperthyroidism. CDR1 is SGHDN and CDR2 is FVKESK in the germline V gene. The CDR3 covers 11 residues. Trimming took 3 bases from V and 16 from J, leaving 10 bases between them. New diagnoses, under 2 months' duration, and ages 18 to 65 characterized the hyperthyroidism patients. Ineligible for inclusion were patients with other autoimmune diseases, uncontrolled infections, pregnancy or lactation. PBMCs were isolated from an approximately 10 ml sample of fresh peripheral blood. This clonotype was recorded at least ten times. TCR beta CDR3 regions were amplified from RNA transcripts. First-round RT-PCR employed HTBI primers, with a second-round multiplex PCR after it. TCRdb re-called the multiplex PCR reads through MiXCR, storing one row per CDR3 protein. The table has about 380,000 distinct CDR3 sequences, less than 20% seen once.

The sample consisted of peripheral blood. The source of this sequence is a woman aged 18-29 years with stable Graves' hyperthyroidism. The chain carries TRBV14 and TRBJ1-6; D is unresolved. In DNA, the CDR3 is TGTGCCAGCAGCCATGGGCACTGGCTCCACTTT. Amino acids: CASSHGHWLHF.